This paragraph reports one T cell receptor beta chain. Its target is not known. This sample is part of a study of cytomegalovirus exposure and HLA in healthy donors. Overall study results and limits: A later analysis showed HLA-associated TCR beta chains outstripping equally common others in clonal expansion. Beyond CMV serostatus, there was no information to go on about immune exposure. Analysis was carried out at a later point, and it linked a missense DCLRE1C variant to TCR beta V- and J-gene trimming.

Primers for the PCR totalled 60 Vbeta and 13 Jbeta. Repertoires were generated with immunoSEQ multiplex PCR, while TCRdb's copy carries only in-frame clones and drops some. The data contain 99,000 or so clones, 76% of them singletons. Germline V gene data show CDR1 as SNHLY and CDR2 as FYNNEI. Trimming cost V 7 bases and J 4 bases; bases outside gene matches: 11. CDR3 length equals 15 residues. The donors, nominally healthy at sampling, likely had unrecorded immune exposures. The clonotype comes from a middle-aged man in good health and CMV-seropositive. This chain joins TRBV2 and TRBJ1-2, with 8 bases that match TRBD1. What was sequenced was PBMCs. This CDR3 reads CASNPGTGESYGYTF. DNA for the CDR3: TGTGCCAGCAATCCCGGGACAGGCGAGAGCTATGGCTACACCTTC. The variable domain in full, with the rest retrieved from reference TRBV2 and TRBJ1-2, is EPEVTQTPSHQVTQMGQEVILRCVPISNHLYFYWYRQILGQKVEFLVSFYNNEISEKSEIFDDQFSVERPDGSNFTLKIRSTKLEDSAMYFCASNPGTGESYGYTFGSGTRLTVV.